This T cell receptor beta chain was recorded in a study of response to subunit inactivated influenza vaccine. One entry per CDR3 protein results from TCRdb running MiXCR on the RT-PCR reads. The sample holds about 610,000 distinct CDR3 sequences, approximately 15% seen once. Germline lookup yields CDR1 ENHRY and CDR2 SYGVKD. Trimming at V came to 0 bases and at J to 0 bases, leaving 7 bases not matched to a gene. CDR3 length: 18 amino acids. The sample here was PBMCs from blood, taken 11 to 12 days after vaccination. The chain recombines TRBV10-3 with TRBJ2-2; 7 positions agree with TRBD1. This TCR was recovered from a man between 50 and 59 years old who received an inactivated influenza vaccine. DNA of the CDR3: TGTGCCATCAGTGAGTCTCGGAGACAGGGCGCGAACACCGGGGAGCTGTTTTTT. It yields the protein CAISESRRQGANTGELFF.